This passage covers 2 T cell receptor beta chains from one sample sequenced in a study of identical twins. One entry per CDR3 protein results from TCRdb running MiXCR on the 5' RACE reads. The repertoire holds 450,000 to 650,000 distinct CDR3 sequences, with roughly 9.9% as singletons. Another study also made use of these data, one on yellow fever vaccine responses in identical twins.

The sequenced sample consisted of PBMCs. The receptors derive from a young woman in good health.

This clonotype has more than one count but fewer than ten. The CDR3 sequence: CSVTDREGGSYTF. In DNA form, the CDR3 reads TGCAGCGTTACGGACAGGGAGGGTGGCAGCTACACCTTC. The chain carries TRBV29-1 and TRBJ1-2; 8 bases fit TRBD1. CDR3 length: 13 residues. The V gene end was trimmed by 5 bases and the J gene end by 9 bases; junction bases not matched to a gene: 11. From germline, CDR1 is SQVTM and CDR2 ANQGSEA. Looking up the rest from reference TRBV29-1 and TRBJ1-2 gives the full variable domain: SAVISQKPSRDICQRGTSLTIQCQVDSQVTMMFWYRQQPGQSLTLIATANQGSEATYESGFVIDKFPISRPNLTFSTLTVSNMSPEDSSIYLCSVTDREGGSYTFGSGTRLTVV.

This clonotype was observed a handful of times. The chain carries TRBV7-9 and TRBJ2-5; weak D call: TRBD1 (5 bases). The length of the CDR3 is 14 residues. Trimming took 4 bases from V and 4 from J, leaving 13 bases between them. Germline loops: CDR1 SEHNR, CDR2 FQNEAQ (reference sequence). The CDR3 DNA follows: TGTGCCAGCAGCTCTCCTTCGACAGCAGAGACCCAGTACTTC. Its translation is CASSSPSTAETQYF. The full variable domain, with the rest looked up from reference TRBV7-9 and TRBJ2-5, is DTGVSQNPRHKITKRGQNVTFRCDPISEHNRLYWYRQTLGQGPEFLTYFQNEAQLEKSRLLSDRFSAERPKGSFSTLEIQRTEQGDSAMYLCASSSPSTAETQYFGPGTRLLVL.